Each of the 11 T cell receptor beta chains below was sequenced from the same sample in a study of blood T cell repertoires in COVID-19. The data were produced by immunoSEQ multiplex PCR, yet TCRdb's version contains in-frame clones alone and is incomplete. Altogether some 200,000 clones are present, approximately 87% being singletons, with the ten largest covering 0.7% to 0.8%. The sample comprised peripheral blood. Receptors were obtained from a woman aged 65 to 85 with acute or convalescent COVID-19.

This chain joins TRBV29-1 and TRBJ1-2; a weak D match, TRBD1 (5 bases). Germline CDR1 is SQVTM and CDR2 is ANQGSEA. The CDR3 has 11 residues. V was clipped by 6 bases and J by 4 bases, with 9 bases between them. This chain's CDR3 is CSVVGAYGYTF. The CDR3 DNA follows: TGCAGCGTCGTTGGGGCCTATGGCTACACCTTC.

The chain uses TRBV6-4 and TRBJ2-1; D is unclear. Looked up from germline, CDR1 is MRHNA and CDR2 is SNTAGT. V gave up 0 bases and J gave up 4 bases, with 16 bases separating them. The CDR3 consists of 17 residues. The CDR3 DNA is TGTGCCAGCAGTGACTCAACCTTTTGGGCCCTGTACAATGAGCAGTTCTTC. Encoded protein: CASSDSTFWALYNEQFF.

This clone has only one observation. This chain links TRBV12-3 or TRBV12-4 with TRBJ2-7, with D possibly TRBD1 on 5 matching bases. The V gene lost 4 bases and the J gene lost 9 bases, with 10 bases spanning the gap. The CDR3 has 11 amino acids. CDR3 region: CASSSGFGQYF. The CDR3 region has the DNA TGTGCCAGCAGTTCAGGGTTTGGGCAGTACTTC.

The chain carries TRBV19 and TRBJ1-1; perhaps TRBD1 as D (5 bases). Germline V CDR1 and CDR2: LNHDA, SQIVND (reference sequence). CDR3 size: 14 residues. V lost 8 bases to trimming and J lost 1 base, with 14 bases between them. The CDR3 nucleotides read TGTGCCAGTTTGCGGGGCACCGGGAACACTGAAGCTTTCTTT. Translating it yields CASLRGTGNTEAFF.

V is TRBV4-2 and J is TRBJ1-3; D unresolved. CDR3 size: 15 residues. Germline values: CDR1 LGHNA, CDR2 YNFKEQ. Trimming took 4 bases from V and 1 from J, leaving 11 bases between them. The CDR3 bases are TGTGCCAGCAGCCTCCAGACATTGTCTGGAAACACCATATATTTT. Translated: CASSLQTLSGNTIYF.

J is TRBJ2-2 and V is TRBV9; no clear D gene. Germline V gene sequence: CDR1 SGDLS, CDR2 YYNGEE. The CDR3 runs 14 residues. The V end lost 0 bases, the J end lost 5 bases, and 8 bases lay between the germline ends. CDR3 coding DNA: TGTGCCAGCAGCGTAGCTACCAAAACCGGGGAGCTGTTTTTT. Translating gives CASSVATKTGELFF.

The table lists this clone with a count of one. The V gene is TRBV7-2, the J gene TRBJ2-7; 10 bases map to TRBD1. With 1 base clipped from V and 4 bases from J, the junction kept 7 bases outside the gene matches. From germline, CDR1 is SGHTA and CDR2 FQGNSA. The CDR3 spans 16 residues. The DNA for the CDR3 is TGTGCCAGCAGCTTAGTATGGGACAGGGGTACATACGAGCAGTACTTC. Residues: CASSLVWDRGTYEQYF.

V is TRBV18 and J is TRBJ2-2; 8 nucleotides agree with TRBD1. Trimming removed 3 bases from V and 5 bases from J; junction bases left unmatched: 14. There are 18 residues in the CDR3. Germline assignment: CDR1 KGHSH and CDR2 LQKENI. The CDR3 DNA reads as TGTGCCAGCTCACCCCTTTCTGGACAGGGTGGAGGTACCGGGGAGCTGTTTTTT. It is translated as CASSPLSGQGGGTGELFF.

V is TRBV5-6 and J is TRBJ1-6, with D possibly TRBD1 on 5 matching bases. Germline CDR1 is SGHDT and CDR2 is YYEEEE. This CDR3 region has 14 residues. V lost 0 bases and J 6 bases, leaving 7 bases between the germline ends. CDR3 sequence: CASSLEGFNSPLHF. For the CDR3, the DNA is TGTGCCAGCAGCTTGGAGGGGTTTAATTCACCCCTCCACTTT.

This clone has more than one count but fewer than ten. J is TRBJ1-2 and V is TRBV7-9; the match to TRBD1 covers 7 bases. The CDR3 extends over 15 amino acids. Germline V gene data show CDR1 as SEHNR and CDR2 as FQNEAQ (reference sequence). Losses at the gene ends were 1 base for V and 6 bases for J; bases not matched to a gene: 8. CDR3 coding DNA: TGTGCCAGCAGCTTAGAAAGGGGGCGCACTAATGGCTACACCTTC. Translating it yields CASSLERGRTNGYTF.

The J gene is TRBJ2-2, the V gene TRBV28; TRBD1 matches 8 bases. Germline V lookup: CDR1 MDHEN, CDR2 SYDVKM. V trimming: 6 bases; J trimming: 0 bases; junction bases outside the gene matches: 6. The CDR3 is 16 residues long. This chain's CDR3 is CASSHRDRSNTGELFF. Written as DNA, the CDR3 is TGTGCCAGCAGCCACAGGGACAGGTCGAACACCGGGGAGCTGTTTTTT.